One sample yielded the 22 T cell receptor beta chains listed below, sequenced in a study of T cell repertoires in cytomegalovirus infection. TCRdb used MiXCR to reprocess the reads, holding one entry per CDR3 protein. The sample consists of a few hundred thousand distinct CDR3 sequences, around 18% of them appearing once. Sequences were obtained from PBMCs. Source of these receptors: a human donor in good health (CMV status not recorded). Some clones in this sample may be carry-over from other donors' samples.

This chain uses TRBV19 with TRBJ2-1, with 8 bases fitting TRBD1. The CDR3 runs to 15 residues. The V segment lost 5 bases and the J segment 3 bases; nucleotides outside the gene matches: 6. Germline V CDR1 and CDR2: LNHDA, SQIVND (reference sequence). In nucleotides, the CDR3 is TGTGCCAGTAGTTCCGACAGGGGAATCTACAATGAGCAGTTCTTC. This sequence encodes CASSSDRGIYNEQFF.

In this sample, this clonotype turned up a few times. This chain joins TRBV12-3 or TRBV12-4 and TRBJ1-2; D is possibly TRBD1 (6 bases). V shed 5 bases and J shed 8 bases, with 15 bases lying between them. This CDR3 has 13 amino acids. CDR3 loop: CASSPGQFGGYTF. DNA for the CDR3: TGTGCCAGCAGTCCAGGACAGTTCGGCGGCTACACCTTC.

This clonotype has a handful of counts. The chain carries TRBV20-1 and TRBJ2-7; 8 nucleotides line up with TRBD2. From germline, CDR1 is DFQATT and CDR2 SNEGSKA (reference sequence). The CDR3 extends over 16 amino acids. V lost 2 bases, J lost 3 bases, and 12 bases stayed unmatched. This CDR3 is CSARKERGLAVYEQYF. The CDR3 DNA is TGCAGTGCTAGAAAGGAGCGTGGACTAGCCGTCTACGAGCAGTACTTC.

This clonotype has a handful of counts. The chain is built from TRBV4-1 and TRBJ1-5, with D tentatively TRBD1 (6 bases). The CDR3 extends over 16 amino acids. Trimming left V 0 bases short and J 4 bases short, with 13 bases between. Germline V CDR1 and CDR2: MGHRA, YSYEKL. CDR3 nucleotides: TGCGCCAGCAGCCAAGACGGGTGGGGGGCTAATCAGCCCCAGCATTTT. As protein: CASSQDGWGANQPQHF.

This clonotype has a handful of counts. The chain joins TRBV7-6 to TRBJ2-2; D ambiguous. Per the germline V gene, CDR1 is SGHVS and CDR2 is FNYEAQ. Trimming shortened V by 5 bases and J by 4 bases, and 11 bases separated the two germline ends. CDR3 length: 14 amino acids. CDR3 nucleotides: TGTGCCAGCAGCCCGTGGACGGGCACCGGGGAGCTGTTTTTT. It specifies CASSPWTGTGELFF.

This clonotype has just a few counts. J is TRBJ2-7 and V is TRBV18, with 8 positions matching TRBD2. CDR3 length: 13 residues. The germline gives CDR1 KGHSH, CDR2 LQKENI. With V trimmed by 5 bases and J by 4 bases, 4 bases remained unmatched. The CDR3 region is CASSSGSYYEQYF. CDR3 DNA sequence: TGTGCCAGCTCAAGCGGGAGTTATTACGAGCAGTACTTC. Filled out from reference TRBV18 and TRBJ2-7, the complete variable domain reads NAGVMQNPRHLVRRRGQEARLRCSPMKGHSHVYWYRQLPEEGLKFMVYLQKENIIDESGMPKERFSAEFPKEGPSILRIQQVVRGDSAAYFCASSSGSYYEQYFGPGTRLTVT.

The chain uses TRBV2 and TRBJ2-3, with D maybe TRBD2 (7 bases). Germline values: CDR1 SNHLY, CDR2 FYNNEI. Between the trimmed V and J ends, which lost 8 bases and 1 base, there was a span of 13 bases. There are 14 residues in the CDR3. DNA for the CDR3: TGTGCCAGCGGGGGGCTAGCGGGCACAGATACGCAGTATTTT. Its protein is CASGGLAGTDTQYF.

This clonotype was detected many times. The CDR3, as DNA: TGTGCCAGCAGCAAACGCCGGGACTACGCAGATACGCAGTATTTT. It encodes CASSKRRDYADTQYF. V usage is TRBV7-8 and J usage is TRBJ2-3; 7 bases match TRBD2. V was pared by 5 bases and J by 4 bases, with 9 bases of the junction left unmatched. The germline CDR1 and CDR2 sequences are SGHVS and FQNEAQ. This CDR3 is built from 15 residues. The whole variable domain, filled in from reference TRBV7-8 and TRBJ2-3, reads GAGVSQSPRYKVAKRGQDVALRCDPISGHVSLFWYQQALGQGPEFLTYFQNEAQLDKSGLPSDRFFAERPEGSVSTLKIQRTQQEDSAVYLCASSKRRDYADTQYFGPGTRLTVL.

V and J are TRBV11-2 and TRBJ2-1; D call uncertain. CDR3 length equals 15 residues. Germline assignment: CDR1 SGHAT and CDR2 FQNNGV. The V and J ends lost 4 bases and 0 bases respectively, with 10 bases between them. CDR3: CASSSYMGSYNEQFF. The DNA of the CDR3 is TGTGCCAGCAGCTCCTATATGGGCTCCTACAATGAGCAGTTCTTC.

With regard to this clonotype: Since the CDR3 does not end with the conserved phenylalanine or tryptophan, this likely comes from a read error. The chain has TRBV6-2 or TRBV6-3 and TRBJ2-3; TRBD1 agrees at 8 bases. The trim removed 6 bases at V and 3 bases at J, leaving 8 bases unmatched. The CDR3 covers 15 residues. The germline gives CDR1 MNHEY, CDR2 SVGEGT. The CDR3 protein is CASRTRTGRTDTQYS. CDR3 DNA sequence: TGTGCCAGCAGGACCCGGACAGGGCGAACAGATACGCAGTATTCT.

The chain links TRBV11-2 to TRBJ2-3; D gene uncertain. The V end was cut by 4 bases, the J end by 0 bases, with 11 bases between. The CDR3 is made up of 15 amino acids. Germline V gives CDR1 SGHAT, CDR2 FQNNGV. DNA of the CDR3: TGTGCCAGCAGCTCCCCGACTGTTAGCACAGATACGCAGTATTTT. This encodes CASSSPTVSTDTQYF.

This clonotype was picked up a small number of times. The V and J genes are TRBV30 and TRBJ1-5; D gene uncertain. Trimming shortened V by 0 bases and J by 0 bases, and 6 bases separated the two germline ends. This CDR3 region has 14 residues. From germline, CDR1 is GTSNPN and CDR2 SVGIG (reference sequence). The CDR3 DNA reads TGTGCCTGGAGTGTAGGTAATAGCAATCAGCCCCAGCATTTT. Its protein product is CAWSVGNSNQPQHF.

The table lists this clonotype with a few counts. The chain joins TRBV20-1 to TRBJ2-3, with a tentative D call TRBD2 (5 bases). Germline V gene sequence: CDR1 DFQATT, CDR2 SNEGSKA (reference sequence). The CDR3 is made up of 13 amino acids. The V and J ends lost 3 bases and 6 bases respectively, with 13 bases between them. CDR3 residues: CSARALSDDTQYF. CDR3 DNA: TGCAGTGCTAGGGCCCTTAGCGACGATACGCAGTATTTT.

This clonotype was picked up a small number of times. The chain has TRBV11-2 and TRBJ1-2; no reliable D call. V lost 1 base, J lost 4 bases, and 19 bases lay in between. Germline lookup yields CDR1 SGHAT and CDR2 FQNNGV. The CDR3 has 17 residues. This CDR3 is CASSLVWGTRRAYGYTF. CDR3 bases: TGTGCCAGCAGCTTAGTATGGGGAACCAGGAGAGCCTATGGCTACACCTTC.

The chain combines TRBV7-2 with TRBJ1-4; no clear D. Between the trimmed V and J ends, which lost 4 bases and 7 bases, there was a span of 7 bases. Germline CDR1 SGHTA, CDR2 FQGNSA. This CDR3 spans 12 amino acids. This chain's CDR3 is CASSYGTEKLFF. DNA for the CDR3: TGTGCCAGCAGCTATGGTACTGAAAAACTGTTTTTT.

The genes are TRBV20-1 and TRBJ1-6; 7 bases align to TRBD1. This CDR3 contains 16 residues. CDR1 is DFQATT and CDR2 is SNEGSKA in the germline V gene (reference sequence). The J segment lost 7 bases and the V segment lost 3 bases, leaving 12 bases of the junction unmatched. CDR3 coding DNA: TGCAGTGCTAGGTATAACCGGGACAGTTTCAATTCACCCCTCCACTTT. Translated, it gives CSARYNRDSFNSPLHF.

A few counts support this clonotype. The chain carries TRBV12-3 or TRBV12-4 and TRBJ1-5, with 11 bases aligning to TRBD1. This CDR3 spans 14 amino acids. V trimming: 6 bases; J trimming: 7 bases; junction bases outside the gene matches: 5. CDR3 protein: CASRDRGRGQPQHF. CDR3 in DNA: TGTGCCAGCAGGGACAGGGGGCGCGGACAGCCCCAGCATTTT.

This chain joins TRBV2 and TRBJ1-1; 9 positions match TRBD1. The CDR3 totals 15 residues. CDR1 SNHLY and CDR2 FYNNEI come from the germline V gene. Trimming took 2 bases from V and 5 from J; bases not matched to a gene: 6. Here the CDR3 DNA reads TGTGCCAGCAGTGAAACGGGACAGGGATTTACTGAAGCTTTCTTT. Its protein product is CASSETGQGFTEAFF.

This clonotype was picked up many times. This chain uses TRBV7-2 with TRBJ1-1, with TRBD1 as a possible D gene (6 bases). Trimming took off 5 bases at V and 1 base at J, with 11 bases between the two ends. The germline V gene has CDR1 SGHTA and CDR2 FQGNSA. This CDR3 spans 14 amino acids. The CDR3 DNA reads TGTGCCAGCAGCCCAGGGGCGGCGAACACTGAAGCTTTCTTT. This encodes CASSPGAANTEAFF.

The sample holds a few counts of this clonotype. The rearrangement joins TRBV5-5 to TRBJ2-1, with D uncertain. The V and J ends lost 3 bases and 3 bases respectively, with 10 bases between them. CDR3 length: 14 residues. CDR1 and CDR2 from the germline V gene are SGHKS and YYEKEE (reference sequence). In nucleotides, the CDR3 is TGTGCCAGCAGCTACCGTGGGGACTACAATGAGCAGTTCTTC. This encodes CASSYRGDYNEQFF.

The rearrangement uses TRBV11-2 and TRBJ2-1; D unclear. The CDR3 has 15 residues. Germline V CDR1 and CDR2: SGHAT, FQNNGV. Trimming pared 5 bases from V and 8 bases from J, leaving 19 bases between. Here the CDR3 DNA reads TGTGCCAGCAGCCAAGAAGTTGGGTCCCCCCATGAGCAGTTCTTC. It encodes CASSQEVGSPHEQFF.

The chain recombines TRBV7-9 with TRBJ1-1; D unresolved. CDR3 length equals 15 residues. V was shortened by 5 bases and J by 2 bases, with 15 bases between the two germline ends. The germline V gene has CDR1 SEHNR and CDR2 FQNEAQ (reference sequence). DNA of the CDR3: TGTGCCAGCAGCGCAACGGAATGGAGCAACACTGAAGCTTTCTTT. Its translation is CASSATEWSNTEAFF. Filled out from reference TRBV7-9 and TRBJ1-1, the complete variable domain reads DTGVSQNPRHKITKRGQNVTFRCDPISEHNRLYWYRQTLGQGPEFLTYFQNEAQLEKSRLLSDRFSAERPKGSFSTLEIQRTEQGDSAMYLCASSATEWSNTEAFFGQGTRLTVV.